This T cell receptor beta chain was recorded in a study of blood T cell repertoires in COVID-19. TCRdb keeps only in-frame clones here, not all; method: immunoSEQ multiplex PCR. The sample includes hundreds of thousands of clones, around 82% of them seen just once. CDR3 length: 14 residues. V lost 0 bases, J lost 8 bases, and 11 bases lay in between. Germline V CDR1 and CDR2: LGHDT, YNNKEL (reference sequence). The receptor was isolated from a human donor in a cohort sampled during active COVID-19. The specimen was peripheral blood. The chain carries TRBV3-1 (or the pseudogene TRBV3-2) and TRBJ1-3; no firm D call. The DNA of the CDR3 is TGTGCCAGCAGCCAAGATGGGAGAGGAGACACCATATATTTT. Its protein is CASSQDGRGDTIYF.